This T cell receptor beta chain was recovered during a study of technical replicates of blood from a handful of donors. This CDR3 comprises 15 residues. J gave up 5 bases and V 0 bases, and 5 bases lay outside the gene matches. Germline CDR1 and CDR2: MGHRA and YSYEKL. Produced via immunoSEQ multiplex PCR; TCRdb's table is partial and in-frame only. The profile shows 95,000 or so clones, approximately 95% of them singletons. The rearrangement uses TRBV4-1 and TRBJ2-7; 9 positions agree with TRBD1. This sequence was found in a human donor in good health. Sequenced material: T cells isolated from PBMCs. CDR3 nucleotide sequence: TGCGCCAGCAGCCAAGAGTGGACAGGGGTCCACGAGCAGTACTTC. It yields the protein CASSQEWTGVHEQYF.